This TCR beta chain was sequenced in a study of T cells in Graves' hyperthyroidism and ophthalmopathy. The junction had 2 bases not matched to a gene; V was cut back by 4 bases and J by 2 bases. The CDR3 is 15 amino acids. The germline V gene encodes CDR1 KGHSH and CDR2 LQKENI. Amplification of TCR beta CDR3 regions was performed using RNA transcripts as template. With the HTBI primer set, the TCR CDR3 went through a first round of RT-PCR. TCRdb analysed the multiplex PCR reads with MiXCR anew, one entry per CDR3 protein. Altogether roughly 380,000 distinct CDR3 sequences are present, roughly 14% being singletons, with the ten largest covering roughly 20%. This clonotype was recorded many times.

The chain employs TRBV18 and TRBJ2-5; 12 positions match TRBD2. The clonotype originates from a man aged 30-40 years with Graves' hyperthyroidism that later progressed to Graves' ophthalmopathy. Sequenced material: blood. The CDR3 loop reads CASSQTSGGQETQYF. For the CDR3, the DNA is TGTGCCAGCTCACAGACTAGCGGGGGTCAAGAGACCCAGTACTTC.